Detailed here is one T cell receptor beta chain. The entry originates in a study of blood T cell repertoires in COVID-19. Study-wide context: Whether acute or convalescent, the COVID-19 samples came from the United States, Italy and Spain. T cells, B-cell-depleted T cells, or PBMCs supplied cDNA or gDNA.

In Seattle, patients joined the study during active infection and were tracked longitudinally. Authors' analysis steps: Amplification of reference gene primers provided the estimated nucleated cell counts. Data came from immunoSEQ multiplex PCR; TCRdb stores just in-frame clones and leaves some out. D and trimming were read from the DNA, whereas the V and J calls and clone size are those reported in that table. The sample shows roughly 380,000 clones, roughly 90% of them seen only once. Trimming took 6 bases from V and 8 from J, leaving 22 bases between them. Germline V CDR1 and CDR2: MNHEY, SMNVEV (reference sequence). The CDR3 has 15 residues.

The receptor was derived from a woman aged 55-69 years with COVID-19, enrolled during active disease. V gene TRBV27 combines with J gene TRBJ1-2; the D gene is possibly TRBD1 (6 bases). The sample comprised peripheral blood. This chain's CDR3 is CASSPTSLGAEGYTF. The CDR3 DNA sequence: TGTGCCAGCAGCCCTACGTCACTGGGGGCCGAAGGCTACACCTTC.